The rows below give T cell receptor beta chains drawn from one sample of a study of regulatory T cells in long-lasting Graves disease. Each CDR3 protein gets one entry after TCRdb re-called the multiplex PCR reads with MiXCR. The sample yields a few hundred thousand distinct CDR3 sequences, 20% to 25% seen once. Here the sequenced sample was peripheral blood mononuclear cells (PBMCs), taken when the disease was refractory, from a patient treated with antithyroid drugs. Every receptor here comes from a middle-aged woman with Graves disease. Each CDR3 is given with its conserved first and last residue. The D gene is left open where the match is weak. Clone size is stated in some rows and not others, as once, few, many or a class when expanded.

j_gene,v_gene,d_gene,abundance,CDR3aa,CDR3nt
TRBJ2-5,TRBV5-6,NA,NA,CASSPQGFQETQYF,TGTGCCAGCAGCCCTCAGGGGTTCCAAGAGACCCAGTACTTC
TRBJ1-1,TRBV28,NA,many,CASSLNRLAFF,TGTGCCAGCAGTTTGAATCGATTAGCTTTCTTT
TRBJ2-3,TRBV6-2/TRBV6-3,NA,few,CASSYEALGSMGDTQYF,TGTGCCAGCAGTTATGAGGCGTTGGGGAGCATGGGAGATACGCAGTATTTT
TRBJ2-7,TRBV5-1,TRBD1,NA,CASSPRDRLYEQYF,TGCGCCAGCAGCCCCCGGGACAGGCTTTACGAGCAGTACTTC
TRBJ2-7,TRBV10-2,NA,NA,CASSAGLGGEQYF,TGCGCCAGCAGTGCGGGACTCGGCGGCGAGCAGTACTTC
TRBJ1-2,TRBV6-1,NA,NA,CVSGQQGPHTF,TGTGTCAGCGGTCAACAGGGTCCCCACACCTTC
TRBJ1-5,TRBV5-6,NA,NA,CASSPQDGPQHF,TGTGCCAGCAGTCCCCAGGATGGGCCCCAGCATTTT
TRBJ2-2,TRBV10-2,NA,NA,CATSGHANTGELFF,TGCGCCACCTCCGGGCATGCTAACACCGGGGAGCTGTTTTTT
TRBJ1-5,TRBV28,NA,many,CASSRGGFDQPQHF,TGTGCCAGCAGTCGCGGGGGCTTTGATCAGCCCCAGCATTTT
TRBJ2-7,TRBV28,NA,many,CASSFSGLYEQYF,TGTGCCAGCAGTTTCTCAGGGCTCTACGAGCAGTACTTC
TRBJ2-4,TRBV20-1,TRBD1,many,CSAWDRVHVSRNIQYF,TGCAGTGCCTGGGACAGGGTTCATGTTTCGAGGAACATTCAGTACTTC
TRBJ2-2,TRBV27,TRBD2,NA,CASSLAGVGLTGELFF,TGTGCCAGCAGTCTAGCGGGAGTAGGCTTAACCGGGGAGCTGTTTTTT